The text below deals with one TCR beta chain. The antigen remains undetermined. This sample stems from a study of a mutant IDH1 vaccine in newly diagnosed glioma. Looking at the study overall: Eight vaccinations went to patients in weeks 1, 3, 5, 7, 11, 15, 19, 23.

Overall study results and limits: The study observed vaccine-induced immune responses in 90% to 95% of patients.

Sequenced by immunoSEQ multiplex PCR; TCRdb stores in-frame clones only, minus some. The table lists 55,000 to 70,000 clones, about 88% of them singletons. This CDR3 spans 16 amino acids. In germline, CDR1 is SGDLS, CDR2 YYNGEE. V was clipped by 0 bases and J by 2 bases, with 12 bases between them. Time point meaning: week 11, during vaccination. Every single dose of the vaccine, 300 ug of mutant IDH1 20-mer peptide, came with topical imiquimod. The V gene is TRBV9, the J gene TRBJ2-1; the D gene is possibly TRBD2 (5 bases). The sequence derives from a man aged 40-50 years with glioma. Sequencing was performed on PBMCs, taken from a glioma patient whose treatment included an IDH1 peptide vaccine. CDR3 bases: TGTGCCAGCAGCGTAGGAGGAGCGGAGACCTACAATGAGCAGTTCTTC. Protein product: CASSVGGAETYNEQFF.